The next 26 T cell receptor beta chains were all read from a single sample in a study of beta chain features in type 1 diabetes. All of the isolated RNA was reverse transcribed, so expressed TCRB transcripts were sequenced. The assay was immunoSEQ multiplex PCR, and TCRdb's table has in-frame clones only and misses some. Altogether 200,000 to 300,000 clones are present, 25% to 35% being singletons, with the ten largest covering under 4.5%. The sample consisted of central memory CD4+ T cells from blood. The receptor set was obtained from a man younger than 40 in good health.

CDR3 region: CASSPRGLQNIQYF. The CDR3 DNA sequence: TGTGCCAGCAGCCCCCGAGGGCTCCAAAACATTCAGTACTTC. V gene TRBV11-2 combines with J gene TRBJ2-4, with a possible D match to TRBD2 (5 bases). Germline CDR1 is SGHAT and CDR2 is FQNNGV. This CDR3 region has 14 residues. Trimming shortened V by 5 bases and J by 5 bases, and 13 bases separated the two germline ends.

The DNA of the CDR3 is TGTGCCAGCAATCTGGACGGAAACTATGGCTACACCTTC. This encodes CASNLDGNYGYTF. The rearrangement links TRBV7-2 to TRBJ1-2; D call uncertain. Per the germline V gene, CDR1 is SGHTA and CDR2 is FQGNSA. V was trimmed by 7 bases and J by 2 bases, leaving 11 bases between them. The CDR3 length is 13 residues.

This clone was seen a few times. The chain combines TRBV15 with TRBJ2-3; D remains unclear. The germline V gene has CDR1 LNHNV and CDR2 YYDKDF (reference sequence). Between the trimmed V and J ends, which lost 1 base and 4 bases, there was a span of 6 bases. This CDR3 is built from 13 residues. The CDR3 spells CATSRGGPDTQYF. The CDR3 DNA is TGTGCCACCAGCAGAGGCGGCCCAGATACGCAGTATTTT.

This clone was counted ten times or more. J is TRBJ2-3 and V is TRBV9; 11 bases match TRBD2. There are 15 residues in the CDR3. CDR1 SGDLS and CDR2 YYNGEE come from the germline V gene. The junction had 6 bases not matched to a gene; V was cut back by 6 bases and J by 3 bases. CDR3 DNA: TGTGCCAGCAACACCGGACTAGCGGGTACAGATACGCAGTATTTT. Translated: CASNTGLAGTDTQYF. The whole variable domain, filled in from reference TRBV9 and TRBJ2-3, reads DSGVTQTPKHLITATGQRVTLRCSPRSGDLSVYWYQQSLDQGLQFLIQYYNGEERAKGNILERFSAQQFPDLHSELNLSSLELGDSALYFCASNTGLAGTDTQYFGPGTRLTVL.

V and J are TRBV28 and TRBJ2-5; D is unclear. The V gene lost 5 bases and the J gene lost 2 bases, with 9 bases spanning the gap. Germline V gene data show CDR1 as MDHEN and CDR2 as SYDVKM. This CDR3 spans 13 amino acids. CDR3 sequence (DNA): TGTGCCAGCAGTACTCAGATACAAGAGACCCAGTACTTC. It yields the protein CASSTQIQETQYF. Supplemented by reference TRBV28 and TRBJ2-5, the full variable domain reads DVKVTQSSRYLVKRTGEKVFLECVQDMDHENMFWYRQDPGLGLRLIYFSYDVKMKEKGDIPEGYSVSREKKERFSLILESASTNQTSMYLCASSTQIQETQYFGPGTRLLVL.

This clone was found a few times. The chain has TRBV6-1 and TRBJ1-6; a weak D match, TRBD1 (5 bases). The V end lost 4 bases, the J end lost 7 bases, and 5 bases lay between the germline ends. CDR3 length: 12 amino acids. Germline V gene sequence: CDR1 MNHNS, CDR2 SASEGT. The CDR3 nucleotides are TGTGCCAGCAGTGGGGGGAATTCACCCCTCCACTTT. Translation gives CASSGGNSPLHF.

V usage is TRBV4-3 and J usage is TRBJ2-1, with 7 bases that match TRBD2. Germline assignment: CDR1 LGHNA and CDR2 YSLEER. This CDR3 comprises 16 residues. Unmatched junction bases numbered 10, after V lost 1 base and J lost 7 bases. In DNA, the CDR3 is TGCGCCAGCAGCCAAGTAAACCTAGCGGAGGGGAATGAGCAGTTCTTC. Translating gives CASSQVNLAEGNEQFF.

V usage is TRBV12-2 and J usage is TRBJ2-7; the table calls TRBD2, which could not be checked here. TRBV12-2 is a pseudogene. The CDR3 consists of 14 residues. The CDR3 sequence is CASRGGRYSYEQYF. Here the CDR3 DNA reads TGTGCAAGTCGCGGAGGCAGATACTCCTACGAGCAGTACTTC.

The chain couples TRBV18 to TRBJ1-1; D not certain. CDR3 length equals 14 residues. CDR1 is KGHSH and CDR2 is LQKENI in the germline V gene. V dropped 0 bases and J dropped 1 base, with 6 bases sitting between them. CDR3 nucleotide sequence: TGTGCCAGCTCACCACCTTCCAGGAACACTGAAGCTTTCTTT. Translating it yields CASSPPSRNTEAFF.

The chain recombines TRBV14 with TRBJ2-6; D is possibly TRBD2 (5 bases). Looked up from germline, CDR1 is SGHDN and CDR2 is FVKESK. CDR3 length: 17 residues. With 5 bases removed from V and 0 bases from J, the gap between germline ends came to 14 bases. Here the CDR3 DNA reads TGTGCCAGCAGCGAATGGACTGCTACCTCTGGGGCCAACGTCCTGACTTTC. The encoded protein is CASSEWTATSGANVLTF.

The rearrangement joins TRBV4-2 to TRBJ2-3, with 9 positions matching TRBD2. This CDR3 spans 17 amino acids. Germline lookup yields CDR1 LGHNA and CDR2 YNFKEQ. V lost 0 bases to trimming and J lost 5 bases; unmatched junction nucleotides: 9. The CDR3 DNA is TGTGCCAGCAGCCAAGATAGGGCGGGAGGGGCTGGAGATACGCAGTATTTT. Amino acid sequence: CASSQDRAGGAGDTQYF.

This clone appeared a few times. The V call is TRBV30, the J call TRBJ2-3; the D is unclear. The germline V gene has CDR1 GTSNPN and CDR2 SVGIG (reference sequence). This CDR3 region has 13 residues. With 3 bases removed from V and 2 bases from J, the gap between germline ends came to 9 bases. The CDR3 sequence: CAWSVTFTDTQYF. In nucleotides, the CDR3 is TGTGCCTGGAGCGTGACATTCACAGATACGCAGTATTTT.

This clone was found a few times. The chain combines TRBV5-1 with TRBJ2-6, with a tentative D call TRBD1 (6 bases). The CDR3 sequence is 16 residues long. Germline V gene lookup returns CDR1 SGHRS and CDR2 YFSETQ. Deletions cut 1 base from V and 2 bases from J, with 10 bases between. This chain's CDR3 is CASSLLAGAGANVLTF. CDR3 nucleotides: TGCGCCAGCAGCTTGTTGGCAGGGGCTGGGGCCAACGTCCTGACTTTC.

The rearrangement joins TRBV9 to TRBJ1-5, with 10 bases aligning to TRBD1. Germline V gene lookup returns CDR1 SGDLS and CDR2 YYNGEE. With 4 bases clipped from V and 2 bases from J, the junction kept 3 bases outside the gene matches. CDR3 size: 15 residues. The CDR3 loop is CASSPGTGGNQPQHF. The CDR3 DNA sequence: TGTGCCAGCAGCCCGGGGACAGGGGGCAATCAGCCCCAGCATTTT.

This clone was counted ten times or more. The genes are TRBV30 and TRBJ2-3; D is unresolved. Trimming took off 5 bases at V and 4 bases at J, with 10 bases between the two ends. The CDR3 runs to 12 residues. Germline loops: CDR1 GTSNPN, CDR2 SVGIG (reference sequence). The CDR3 loop reads CAWAALADTQYF. CDR3 coding DNA: TGTGCCTGGGCCGCTCTGGCAGATACGCAGTATTTT.

In its sample, this clone was seen a few times. The rearrangement joins TRBV4-1 to TRBJ2-7; TRBD2 matches at 9 bases. Looked up from germline, CDR1 is MGHRA and CDR2 is YSYEKL. V gave up 5 bases and J gave up 5 bases; unmatched junction bases: 7. This CDR3 is built from 14 residues. CDR3 protein: CASSGKRGDDEQYF. CDR3 bases: TGCGCCAGCAGCGGCAAGCGGGGGGACGACGAGCAGTACTTC.

The chain couples TRBV9 to TRBJ2-5; D unclear. V lost 0 bases and J lost 0, with 6 bases in between. The V gene's germline CDR1 is SGDLS and CDR2 YYNGEE. The CDR3 totals 14 residues. This chain's CDR3 is CASSVASNQETQYF. CDR3 in DNA: TGTGCCAGCAGCGTAGCCAGTAACCAAGAGACCCAGTACTTC.

Notes on this clone: A much larger clone differs by one base, so this may be a read error. The chain couples TRBV5-1 to TRBJ2-7, with D unclear. The CDR3 length is 11 residues. CDR1 is SGHRS and CDR2 is YFSETQ in the germline V gene. The V gene lost 4 bases and the J gene lost 3 bases, with 5 bases spanning the gap. CDR3: CASSPGYEQYF. CDR3 sequence (DNA): TGCGCCAGCAGCCCCGGCTACGAGCAGTACTTC.

This clone was found a few times. This chain's CDR3 is CASSAPGQANYEQYF. CDR3 nucleotide sequence: TGTGCCAGCAGTGCCCCGGGACAGGCTAACTACGAGCAGTACTTC. V gene TRBV2 combines with J gene TRBJ2-7; 8 nucleotides agree with TRBD1. This CDR3 region has 15 residues. CDR1 and CDR2 from the germline V gene are SNHLY and FYNNEI. V was clipped by 4 bases and J by 3 bases; unmatched bases: 8.

The CDR3 protein is CATSKGQVNTEAFF. The DNA for the CDR3 is TGTGCCACCAGCAAGGGACAGGTGAACACTGAAGCTTTCTTT. The chain joins TRBV15 to TRBJ1-1, with 8 bases matching TRBD1. V dropped 4 bases and J dropped 0; count of bases not matched to a gene: 1. Germline CDR1 reads LNHNV; CDR2 reads YYDKDF (reference sequence). The CDR3 consists of 14 residues.

The gene calls are TRBV30 and TRBJ1-5, with TRBD1 as a possible D gene (5 bases). The CDR3 is 15 residues long. V lost 0 bases and J lost 3, with 12 bases in between. The germline V gene has CDR1 GTSNPN and CDR2 SVGIG (reference sequence). The CDR3 DNA follows: TGTGCCTGGAGTGTCCTGGGGGGATTCAATCAGCCCCAGCATTTT. The encoded protein is CAWSVLGGFNQPQHF.

The chain has TRBV20-1 and TRBJ1-1; no reliable D call. The CDR3 has 9 amino acids. Trimming removed 6 bases at V and 10 bases at J, with 9 bases between. The germline V gene encodes CDR1 DFQATT and CDR2 SNEGSKA (reference sequence). The DNA for the CDR3 is TGCAGTGCGTCTGCTTTAGCTTTCTTT. This gives the protein CSASALAFF.

This clone was observed a few times. This rearrangement joins TRBV2 to TRBJ2-5; possibly TRBD1 for D (6 bases). The CDR3 consists of 15 residues. Germline assignment: CDR1 SNHLY and CDR2 FYNNEI. The ends were cut back, 4 bases at V and 1 base at J, with 13 bases in the middle. The chain's CDR3 is CASSVRPQGQETQYF. The DNA for the CDR3 is TGTGCCAGCAGTGTTAGACCACAGGGCCAAGAGACCCAGTACTTC.

The chain carries TRBV7-8 and TRBJ2-5; D is unresolved. Trimming pared 2 bases from V and 2 bases from J, leaving 24 bases between. The CDR3 totals 19 residues. The germline CDR1 and CDR2 sequences are SGHVS and FQNEAQ. The CDR3 sequence: CASSLYAVRMGTLQETQYF. DNA for the CDR3: TGTGCCAGCAGCTTATACGCGGTGCGGATGGGAACGTTACAAGAGACCCAGTACTTC.

This clone appeared a few times. This CDR3 is CSVSELTMNTEAFF. The CDR3 coding sequence is TGCAGCGTTAGCGAGCTAACCATGAACACTGAAGCTTTCTTT. This rearrangement joins TRBV29-1 to TRBJ1-1; D is undetermined. CDR1 and CDR2 (germline): SQVTM, ANQGSEA. V lost 5 bases, J lost 0 bases, and 13 bases lay in between. This CDR3 region has 14 residues.

Many counts were recorded for this clone. The chain carries TRBV6-4 and TRBJ1-1; D is perhaps TRBD1 (5 bases). The V gene's germline CDR1 is MRHNA and CDR2 SNTAGT. The V gene lost 5 bases and the J gene lost 3 bases, with 10 bases spanning the gap. The length of the CDR3 is 13 residues. The DNA of the CDR3 is TGTGCCAGCAGTCAACAAGGGGACACTGAAGCTTTCTTT. This sequence encodes CASSQQGDTEAFF.